These 19 T cell receptor beta chains came from one sample sequenced in a study of blood T cell repertoires in COVID-19. The assay was immunoSEQ multiplex PCR, and TCRdb's table has in-frame clones only and misses some. The table lists approximately 150,000 clones, roughly 84% of them singletons. The sample taken for sequencing was peripheral blood. These receptors all come from a human donor with acute or convalescent COVID-19. The donor label of this sample is uncertain.

The chain uses TRBV7-9 and TRBJ1-1, with 12 bases identical to TRBD1. With 5 bases clipped from V and 4 bases from J, the junction kept 11 bases outside the gene matches. Germline V gene lookup returns CDR1 SEHNR and CDR2 FQNEAQ (reference sequence). The CDR3 length is 17 residues. This chain's CDR3 is CASSHAGTGGFSTEAFF. CDR3 DNA sequence: TGTGCCAGCAGCCATGCCGGGACAGGGGGCTTCAGCACTGAAGCTTTCTTT.

The chain couples TRBV19 to TRBJ1-1; 10 bases are a match to TRBD1. V shed 5 bases and J 5 bases; nucleotides not matched to a gene: 5. Looked up from germline, CDR1 is LNHDA and CDR2 is SQIVND (reference sequence). The CDR3 has 14 amino acids. Here the CDR3 reads CASSVTGGWTEAFF. The CDR3 region has the DNA TGTGCCAGTAGTGTGACAGGGGGCTGGACTGAAGCTTTCTTT.

The CDR3 protein is CASRGTGVGNTEAFF. CDR3 nucleotide sequence: TGTGCCAGCAGAGGGACAGGGGTGGGGAACACTGAAGCTTTCTTT. The rearrangement links TRBV6-5 to TRBJ1-1, with 10 nucleotides matching TRBD1. CDR1 is MNHEY, CDR2 SVGAGI, per germline. The ends lost 6 bases at V and 1 base at J; junction bases unmatched: 5. The CDR3 runs to 15 residues.

V is TRBV5-5 and J is TRBJ1-3; maybe TRBD1 (5 bases). The ends were cut back, 4 bases at V and 0 bases at J, with 11 bases in the middle. In germline, CDR1 is SGHKS, CDR2 YYEKEE (reference sequence). The CDR3 consists of 15 residues. CDR3 bases: TGTGCCAGCAGCCGGGACGGGAGCTCTGGAAACACCATATATTTT. It specifies CASSRDGSSGNTIYF.

The chain joins TRBV6-5 to TRBJ1-4; D is possibly TRBD1 (6 bases). From germline, CDR1 is MNHEY and CDR2 SVGAGI. This CDR3 spans 15 amino acids. V gave up 2 bases and J gave up 6 bases, with 13 bases separating them. The CDR3 protein is CASSYKGVGDEKLFF. The CDR3 DNA reads as TGTGCCAGCAGTTACAAGGGGGTCGGCGATGAAAAACTGTTTTTT.

The chain employs TRBV28 and TRBJ1-2; no clear D gene. CDR3 size: 13 residues. CDR1 MDHEN and CDR2 SYDVKM come from the germline V gene. Trimming shortened V by 6 bases and J by 4 bases, and 12 bases separated the two germline ends. CDR3 sequence reads: CASSFDSGYGYTF. The CDR3 bases are TGTGCCAGCAGCTTCGACTCGGGCTATGGCTACACCTTC.

This chain uses TRBV27 with TRBJ2-3; 7 nucleotides agree with TRBD1. The germline CDR1 and CDR2 sequences are MNHEY and SMNVEV (reference sequence). This CDR3 region has 14 residues. Unmatched junction bases numbered 1, after V lost 4 bases and J lost 0 bases. CDR3 protein: CASSSGQSTDTQYF. Here the CDR3 DNA reads TGTGCCAGCAGTTCGGGACAGAGCACAGATACGCAGTATTTT.

A few counts support this clone. The gene calls are TRBV12-3 or TRBV12-4 and TRBJ1-5; TRBD1 is a possible D gene (5 bases). V was trimmed by 8 bases and J by 3 bases, leaving 11 bases between them. This CDR3 region has 13 residues. This CDR3 reads CASSGGYNQPQHF. Written as DNA, the CDR3 is TGTGCCAGCTCGGGGGGGTACAATCAGCCCCAGCATTTT.

The chain has TRBV15 and TRBJ1-4, with a possible D match to TRBD1 (5 bases). Deletions cut 2 bases from V and 4 bases from J, with 20 bases between. Germline V gene lookup returns CDR1 LNHNV and CDR2 YYDKDF (reference sequence). This CDR3 has 18 residues. DNA of the CDR3: TGTGCCACCAGCAGACAGGTGATCTTAGGGGCGAATAATGAAAAACTGTTTTTT. Translated, it gives CATSRQVILGANNEKLFF.

CDR3: CASRRTANTEAFF. The CDR3 DNA follows: TGTGCCAGCCGTCGGACAGCGAACACTGAAGCTTTCTTT. V usage is TRBV27 and J usage is TRBJ1-1, with a weak D call TRBD1 (6 bases). The V and J ends lost 8 bases and 1 base respectively, with 11 bases between them. Germline V gene lookup returns CDR1 MNHEY and CDR2 SMNVEV (reference sequence). The CDR3 has 13 amino acids.

The chain recombines TRBV30 with TRBJ1-4; the D gene is possibly TRBD1 (6 bases). The CDR3 has 17 amino acids. The V end lost 3 bases, the J end lost 5 bases, and 22 bases lay between the germline ends. Germline CDR1 and CDR2: GTSNPN and SVGIG (reference sequence). The CDR3 protein is CAWRIRQALLPNEKLFF. Here the CDR3 DNA reads TGTGCCTGGAGGATTAGACAGGCGCTCCTCCCAAATGAAAAACTGTTTTTT.

The chain links TRBV4-2 to TRBJ2-4, with 7 positions matching TRBD2. Trimming cost V 0 bases and J 9 bases; bases outside gene matches: 8. The CDR3 extends over 15 amino acids. The germline CDR1 and CDR2 sequences are LGHNA and YNFKEQ. The CDR3 spells CASSQDWNRGGIQYF. CDR3 in DNA: TGTGCCAGCAGCCAAGATTGGAACCGCGGGGGCATTCAGTACTTC.

The chain carries TRBV4-3 and TRBJ2-1; possibly TRBD2 for D (6 bases). Trimming stripped 4 bases from V and 9 bases from J, with 19 bases between. Germline V gene sequence: CDR1 LGHNA, CDR2 YSLEER. The length of the CDR3 is 15 residues. The CDR3 nucleotides read TGCGCCAGCAGCCGCCAAATGCGTTGGAGGGGTGAGCAGTTCTTC. Translating it yields CASSRQMRWRGEQFF.

The V and J genes are TRBV5-6 and TRBJ1-2, with 10 bases fitting TRBD1. CDR1 SGHDT and CDR2 YYEEEE come from the germline V gene. This CDR3 is built from 17 residues. The junction had 15 bases not matched to a gene; V was cut back by 4 bases and J by 6 bases. For the CDR3, the DNA is TGTGCCAGCAGCGCCCACGGTTGGGACAGGGGTCGGAATGGCTACACCTTC. Translating gives CASSAHGWDRGRNGYTF.

As regards this clone: Its ends do not fully match the called genes, so a read error is possible. The CDR3 DNA sequence: TGTGCTAGCAGCCCCCAGGGGCAAGAGACCCAGTACTTC. Its protein product is CASSPQGQETQYF. This chain joins TRBV7-7 and TRBJ2-5; perhaps TRBD1 as D (6 bases). The CDR3 sequence is 13 residues long. CDR1 SSHAT and CDR2 FNYEAQ come from the germline V gene (reference sequence).

V is TRBV27 and J is TRBJ1-4; possible D gene TRBD1, 5 bases. The CDR3 is 14 residues long. Germline V gives CDR1 MNHEY, CDR2 SMNVEV (reference sequence). V shed 7 bases and J shed 3 bases, with 12 bases lying between them. The CDR3 coding sequence is TGTGCCAGCAAACCAGGGTTGGCTAATGAAAAACTGTTTTTT. Its protein product is CASKPGLANEKLFF.

The V and J genes are TRBV5-1 and TRBJ1-2, with D maybe TRBD1 (6 bases). The CDR3 contains 13 residues. Germline-derived CDR1 and CDR2 are SGHRS and YFSETQ. Between the trimmed V and J ends, which lost 4 bases and 7 bases, there was a span of 14 bases. The CDR3 sequence is CASSADSLGGYTF. The CDR3 DNA reads TGCGCCAGCAGCGCGGACAGCTTGGGTGGCTACACCTTC. The full variable domain, its missing parts supplied by reference TRBV5-1 and TRBJ1-2, is KAGVTQTPRYLIKTRGQQVTLSCSPISGHRSVSWYQQTPGQGLQFLFEYFSETQRNKGNFPGRFSGRQFSNSRSEMNVSTLELGDSALYLCASSADSLGGYTFGSGTRLTVV.

This clone was detected only a few times. The rearrangement uses TRBV7-2 and TRBJ1-2, with D perhaps TRBD1 (5 bases). There are 13 residues in the CDR3. V lost 3 bases to trimming and J lost 4 bases, with 9 bases between them. Per germline, CDR1 SGHTA and CDR2 FQGNSA. CDR3 in amino acids: CASSFPGGYGYTF. In nucleotides, the CDR3 is TGTGCCAGCAGCTTCCCCGGGGGCTATGGCTACACCTTC.

The gene calls are TRBV28 and TRBJ2-3, with D perhaps TRBD2 (6 bases). Germline values: CDR1 MDHEN, CDR2 SYDVKM. Trimming removed 7 bases from V and 0 bases from J, with 11 bases in between. This CDR3 spans 14 amino acids. The CDR3 is CASTGAGSTDTQYF. DNA for the CDR3: TGTGCCAGCACCGGTGCGGGGAGCACAGATACGCAGTATTTT.